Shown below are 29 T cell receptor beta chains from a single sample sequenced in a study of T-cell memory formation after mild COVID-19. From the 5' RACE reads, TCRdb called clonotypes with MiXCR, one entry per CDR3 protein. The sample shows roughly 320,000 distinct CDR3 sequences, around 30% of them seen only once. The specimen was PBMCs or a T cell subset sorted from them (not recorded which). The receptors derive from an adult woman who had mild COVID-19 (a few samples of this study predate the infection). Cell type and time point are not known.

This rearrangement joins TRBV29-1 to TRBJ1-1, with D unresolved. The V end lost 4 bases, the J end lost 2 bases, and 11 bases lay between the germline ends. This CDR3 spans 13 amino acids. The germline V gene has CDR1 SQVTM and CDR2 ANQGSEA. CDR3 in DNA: TGCAGCGTTGCCCCAACAGCAAACACTGAAGCTTTCTTT. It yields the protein CSVAPTANTEAFF. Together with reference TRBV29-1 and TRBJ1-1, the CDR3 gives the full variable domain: SAVISQKPSRDICQRGTSLTIQCQVDSQVTMMFWYRQQPGQSLTLIATANQGSEATYESGFVIDKFPISRPNLTFSTLTVSNMSPEDSSIYLCSVAPTANTEAFFGQGTRLTVV.

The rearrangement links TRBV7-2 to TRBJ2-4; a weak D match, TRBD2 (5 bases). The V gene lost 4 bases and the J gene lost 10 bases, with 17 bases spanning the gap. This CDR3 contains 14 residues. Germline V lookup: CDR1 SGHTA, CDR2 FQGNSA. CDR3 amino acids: CASSSGLPPGIQYF. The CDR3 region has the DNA TGTGCCAGCAGCTCCGGACTCCCCCCGGGGATTCAGTACTTC. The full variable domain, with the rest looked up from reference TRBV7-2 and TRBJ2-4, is GAGVSQSPSNKVTEKGKDVELRCDPISGHTALYWYRQSLGQGLEFLIYFQGNSAPDKSGLPSDRFSAERTGGSVSTLTIQRTQQEDSAVYLCASSSGLPPGIQYFGAGTRLSVL.

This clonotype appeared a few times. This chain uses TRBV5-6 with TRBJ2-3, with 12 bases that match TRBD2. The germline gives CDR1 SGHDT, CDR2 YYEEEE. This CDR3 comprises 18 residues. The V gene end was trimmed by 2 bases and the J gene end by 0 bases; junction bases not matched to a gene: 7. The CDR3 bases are TGTGCCAGCAGCTTCGGGCTAGCGGGGGGGCCGAGCACAGATACGCAGTATTTT. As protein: CASSFGLAGGPSTDTQYF.

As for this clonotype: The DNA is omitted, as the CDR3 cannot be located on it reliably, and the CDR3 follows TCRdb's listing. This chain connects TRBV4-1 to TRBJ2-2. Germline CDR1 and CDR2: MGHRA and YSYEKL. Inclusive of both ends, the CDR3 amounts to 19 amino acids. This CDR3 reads CASSQDIGLPRLAPGSCFF.

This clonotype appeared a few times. CDR3 nucleotide sequence: TGTGCCAGCGGCCATACCCCCCCCGGCCAGCCCCAGCATTTT. Translating gives CASGHTPPGQPQHF. The V and J genes are TRBV12-3 or TRBV12-4 and TRBJ1-5, with D unresolved. The ends were cut back, 8 bases at V and 7 bases at J, with 18 bases in the middle. The CDR3 consists of 14 residues.

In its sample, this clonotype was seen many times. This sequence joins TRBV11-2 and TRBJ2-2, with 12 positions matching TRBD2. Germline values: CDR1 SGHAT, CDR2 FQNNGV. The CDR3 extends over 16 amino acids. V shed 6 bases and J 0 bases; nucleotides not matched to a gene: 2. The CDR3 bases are TGTGCCAGCAGTTGGACTAGCGGGACGAACACCGGGGAGCTGTTTTTT. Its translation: CASSWTSGTNTGELFF.

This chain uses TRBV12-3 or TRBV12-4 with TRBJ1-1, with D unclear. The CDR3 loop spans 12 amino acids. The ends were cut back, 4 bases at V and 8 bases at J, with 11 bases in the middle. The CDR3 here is CASSYEGREAFF. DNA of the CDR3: TGTGCCAGCAGTTACGAGGGAAGAGAAGCTTTCTTT.

The CDR3 DNA is TGTGCCAGCTCACCACGGACAGGAACTGAAGCTTTCTTT. Its protein is CASSPRTGTEAFF. J is TRBJ1-1 and V is TRBV18; 7 nucleotides line up with TRBD1. The V and J ends lost 1 base and 5 bases, in that order; junction bases with no gene match: 1. Germline CDR1 and CDR2: KGHSH and LQKENI. This CDR3 contains 13 residues. The full variable domain, rest sourced from reference TRBV18 and TRBJ1-1, is NAGVMQNPRHLVRRRGQEARLRCSPMKGHSHVYWYRQLPEEGLKFMVYLQKENIIDESGMPKERFSAEFPKEGPSILRIQQVVRGDSAAYFCASSPRTGTEAFFGQGTRLTVV.

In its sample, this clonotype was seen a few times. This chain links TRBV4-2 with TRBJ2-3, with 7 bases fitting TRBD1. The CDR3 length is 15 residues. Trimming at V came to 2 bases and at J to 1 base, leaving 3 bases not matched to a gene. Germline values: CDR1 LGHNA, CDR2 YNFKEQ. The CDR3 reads CASSQIGGGTDTQYF. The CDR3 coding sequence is TGTGCCAGCAGCCAAATAGGGGGCGGCACAGATACGCAGTATTTT.

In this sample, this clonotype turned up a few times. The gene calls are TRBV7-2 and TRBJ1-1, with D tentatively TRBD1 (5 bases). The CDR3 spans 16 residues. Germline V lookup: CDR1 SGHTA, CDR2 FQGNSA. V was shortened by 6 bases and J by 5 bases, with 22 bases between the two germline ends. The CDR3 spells CASRVLGIKRGTEAFF. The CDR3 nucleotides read TGTGCCAGCAGAGTCTTGGGGATAAAACGGGGGACTGAAGCTTTCTTT. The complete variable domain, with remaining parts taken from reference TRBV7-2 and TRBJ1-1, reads GAGVSQSPSNKVTEKGKDVELRCDPISGHTALYWYRQSLGQGLEFLIYFQGNSAPDKSGLPSDRFSAERTGGSVSTLTIQRTQQEDSAVYLCASRVLGIKRGTEAFFGQGTRLTVV.

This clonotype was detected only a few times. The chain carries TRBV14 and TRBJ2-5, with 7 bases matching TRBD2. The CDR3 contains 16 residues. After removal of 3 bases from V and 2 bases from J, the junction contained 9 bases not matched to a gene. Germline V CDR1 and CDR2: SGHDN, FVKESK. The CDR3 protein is CASSHQRGIKQETQYF. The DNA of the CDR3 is TGTGCCAGCAGCCATCAGCGGGGCATCAAGCAAGAGACCCAGTACTTC. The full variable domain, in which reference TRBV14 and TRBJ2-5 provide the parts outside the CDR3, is EAGVTQFPSHSVIEKGQTVTLRCDPISGHDNLYWYRRVMGKEIKFLLHFVKESKQDESGMPNNRFLAERTGGTYSTLKVQPAELEDSGVYFCASSHQRGIKQETQYFGPGTRLLVL.

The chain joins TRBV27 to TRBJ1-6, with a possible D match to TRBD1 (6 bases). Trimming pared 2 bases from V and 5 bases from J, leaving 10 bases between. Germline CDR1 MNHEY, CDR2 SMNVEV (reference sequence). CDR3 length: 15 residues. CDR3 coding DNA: TGTGCCAGCAGTTTAGACAGGCTTAATAATTCACCCCTCCACTTT. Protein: CASSLDRLNNSPLHF.

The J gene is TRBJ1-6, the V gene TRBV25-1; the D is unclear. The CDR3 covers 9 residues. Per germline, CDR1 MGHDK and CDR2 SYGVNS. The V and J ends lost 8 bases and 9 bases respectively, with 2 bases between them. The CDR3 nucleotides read TGTGCCAGCGGTTCACCCCTCCACTTT. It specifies CASGSPLHF. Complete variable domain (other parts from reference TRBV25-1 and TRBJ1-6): EADIYQTPRYLVIGTGKKITLECSQTMGHDKMYWYQQDPGMELHLIHYSYGVNSTEKGDLSSESTVSRIRTEHFPLTLESARPSHTSQYLCASGSPLHFGNGTRLTVT.

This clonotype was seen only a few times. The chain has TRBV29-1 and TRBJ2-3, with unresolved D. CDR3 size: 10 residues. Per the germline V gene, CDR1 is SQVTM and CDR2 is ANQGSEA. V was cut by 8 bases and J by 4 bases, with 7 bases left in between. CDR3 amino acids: CSPLADTQYF. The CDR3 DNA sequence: TGCAGCCCCCTTGCAGATACGCAGTATTTT.

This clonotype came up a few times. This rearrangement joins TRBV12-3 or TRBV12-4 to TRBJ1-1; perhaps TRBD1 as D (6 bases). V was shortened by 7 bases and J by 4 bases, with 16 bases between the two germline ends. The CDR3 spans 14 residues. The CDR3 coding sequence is TGTGCCAGCACGAGACAGGCCCCGAGCACTGAAGCTTTCTTT. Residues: CASTRQAPSTEAFF.

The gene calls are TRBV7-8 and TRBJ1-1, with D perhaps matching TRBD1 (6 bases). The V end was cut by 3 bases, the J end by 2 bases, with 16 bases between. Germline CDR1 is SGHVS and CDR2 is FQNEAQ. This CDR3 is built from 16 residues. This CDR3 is CASSLGQELLNTEAFF. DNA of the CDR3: TGTGCCAGCAGCTTGGGACAAGAACTCTTAAACACTGAAGCTTTCTTT.

CDR3 sequence (DNA): TGTGCCAGCAGGACCAGGGCGGGCTCGGGCAATGAGCAGTTCTTC. As protein: CASRTRAGSGNEQFF. The rearrangement joins TRBV12-3 or TRBV12-4 to TRBJ2-1; either TRBD1 or TRBD2 may fit D (5 bases each). CDR3 length equals 15 residues. Trimming pared 6 bases from V and 6 bases from J, leaving 18 bases between.

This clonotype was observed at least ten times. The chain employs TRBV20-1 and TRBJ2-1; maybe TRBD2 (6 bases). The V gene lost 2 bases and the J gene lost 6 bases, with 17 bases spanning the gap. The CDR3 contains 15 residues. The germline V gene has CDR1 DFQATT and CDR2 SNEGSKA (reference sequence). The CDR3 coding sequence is TGCAGTGCTAGACCTCTCCCGGGAGTTGTCAATGAGCAGTTCTTC. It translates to CSARPLPGVVNEQFF.

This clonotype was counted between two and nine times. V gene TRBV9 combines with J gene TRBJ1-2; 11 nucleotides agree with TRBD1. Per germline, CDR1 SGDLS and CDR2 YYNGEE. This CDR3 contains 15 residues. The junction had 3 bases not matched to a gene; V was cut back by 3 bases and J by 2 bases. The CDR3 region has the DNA TGTGCCAGCAGCGCGCGGACAGGGGGCAACTATGGCTACACCTTC. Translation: CASSARTGGNYGYTF. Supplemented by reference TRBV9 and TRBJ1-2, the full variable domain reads DSGVTQTPKHLITATGQRVTLRCSPRSGDLSVYWYQQSLDQGLQFLIQYYNGEERAKGNILERFSAQQFPDLHSELNLSSLELGDSALYFCASSARTGGNYGYTFGSGTRLTVV.

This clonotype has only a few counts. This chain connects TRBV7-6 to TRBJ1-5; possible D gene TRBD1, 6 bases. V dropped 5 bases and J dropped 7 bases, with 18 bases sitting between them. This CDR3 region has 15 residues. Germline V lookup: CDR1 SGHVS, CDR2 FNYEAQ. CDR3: CASSDWQGLGQPQHF. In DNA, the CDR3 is TGTGCCAGCAGCGATTGGCAGGGGCTCGGACAGCCCCAGCATTTT. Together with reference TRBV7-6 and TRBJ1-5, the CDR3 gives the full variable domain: GAGVSQSPRYKVTKRGQDVALRCDPISGHVSLYWYRQALGQGPEFLTYFNYEAQQDKSGLPNDRFSAERPEGSISTLTIQRTEQRDSAMYRCASSDWQGLGQPQHFGDGTRLSIL.

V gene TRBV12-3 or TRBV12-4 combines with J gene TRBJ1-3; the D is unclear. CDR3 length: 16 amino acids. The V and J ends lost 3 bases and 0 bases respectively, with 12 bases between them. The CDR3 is CASSFPRTDSGNTIYF. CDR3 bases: TGTGCCAGCAGTTTCCCCAGGACGGACTCTGGAAACACCATATATTTT.

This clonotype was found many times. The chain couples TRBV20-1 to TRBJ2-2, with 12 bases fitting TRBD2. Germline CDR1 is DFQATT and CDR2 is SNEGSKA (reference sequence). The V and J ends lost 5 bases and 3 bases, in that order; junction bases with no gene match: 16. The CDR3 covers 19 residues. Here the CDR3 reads CSARVQQGTSGRYTGELFF. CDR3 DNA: TGCAGTGCTCGGGTACAACAGGGAACTAGCGGGAGGTACACCGGGGAGCTGTTTTTT.

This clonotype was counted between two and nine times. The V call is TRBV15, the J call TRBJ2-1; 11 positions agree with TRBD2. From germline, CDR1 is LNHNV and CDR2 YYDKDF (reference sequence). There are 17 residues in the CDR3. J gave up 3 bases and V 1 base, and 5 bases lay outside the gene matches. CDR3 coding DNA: TGTGCCACCAGCAGAGTGGCGGGGACTAGCGGCTACAATGAGCAGTTCTTC. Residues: CATSRVAGTSGYNEQFF. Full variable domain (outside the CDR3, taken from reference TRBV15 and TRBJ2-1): DAMVIQNPRYQVTQFGKPVTLSCSQTLNHNVMYWYQQKSSQAPKLLFHYYDKDFNNEADTPDNFQSRRPNTSFCFLDIRSPGLGDTAMYLCATSRVAGTSGYNEQFFGPGTRLTVL.

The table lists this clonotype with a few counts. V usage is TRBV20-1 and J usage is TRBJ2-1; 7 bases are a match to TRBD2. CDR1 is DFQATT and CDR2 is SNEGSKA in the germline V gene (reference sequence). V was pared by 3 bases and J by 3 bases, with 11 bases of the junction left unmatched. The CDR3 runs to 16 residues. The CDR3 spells CSASPAGSGLYNEQFF. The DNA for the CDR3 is TGCAGTGCTAGCCCAGCGGGATCGGGTCTCTACAATGAGCAGTTCTTC.

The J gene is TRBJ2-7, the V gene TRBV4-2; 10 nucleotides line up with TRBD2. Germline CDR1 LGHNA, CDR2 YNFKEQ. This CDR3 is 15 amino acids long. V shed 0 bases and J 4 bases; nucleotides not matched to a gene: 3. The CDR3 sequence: CASSQDGLAEYEQYF. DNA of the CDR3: TGTGCCAGCAGCCAAGATGGACTAGCGGAGTACGAGCAGTACTTC.

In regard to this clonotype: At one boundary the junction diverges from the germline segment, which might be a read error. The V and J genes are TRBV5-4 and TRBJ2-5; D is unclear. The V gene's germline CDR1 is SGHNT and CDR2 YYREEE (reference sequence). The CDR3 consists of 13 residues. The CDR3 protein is CASSLEGEETKYF. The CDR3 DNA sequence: TGTGCCAGCAGCTTGGAAGGTGAAGAGACCAAGTACTTC.

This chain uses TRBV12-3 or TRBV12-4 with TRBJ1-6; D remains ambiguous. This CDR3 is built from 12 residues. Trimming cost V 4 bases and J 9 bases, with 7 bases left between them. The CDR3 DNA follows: TGTGCCAGCAGTTCGGCCATTTCACCCCTCCACTTT. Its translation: CASSSAISPLHF.

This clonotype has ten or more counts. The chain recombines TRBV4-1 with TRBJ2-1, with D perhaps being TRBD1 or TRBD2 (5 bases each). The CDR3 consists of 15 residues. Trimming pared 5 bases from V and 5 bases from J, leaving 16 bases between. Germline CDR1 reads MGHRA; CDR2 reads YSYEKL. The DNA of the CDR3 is TGCGCCAGCAGCAACCGGGGCCTCTCGCACAATGAGCAGTTCTTC. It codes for CASSNRGLSHNEQFF.

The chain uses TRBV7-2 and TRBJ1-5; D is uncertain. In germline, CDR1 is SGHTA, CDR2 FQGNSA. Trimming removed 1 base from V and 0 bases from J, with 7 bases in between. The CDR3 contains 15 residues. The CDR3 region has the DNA TGTGCCAGCAGCTTAGACGCCACTAGCAATCAGCCCCAGCATTTT. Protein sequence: CASSLDATSNQPQHF.